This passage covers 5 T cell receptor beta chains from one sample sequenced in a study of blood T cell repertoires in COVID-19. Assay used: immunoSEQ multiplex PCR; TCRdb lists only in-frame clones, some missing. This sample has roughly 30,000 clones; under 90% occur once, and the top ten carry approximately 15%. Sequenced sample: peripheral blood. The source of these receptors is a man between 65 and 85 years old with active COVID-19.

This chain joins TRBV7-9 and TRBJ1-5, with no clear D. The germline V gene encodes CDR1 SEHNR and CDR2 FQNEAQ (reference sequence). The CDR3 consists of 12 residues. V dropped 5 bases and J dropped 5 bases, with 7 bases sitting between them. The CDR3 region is CASSRGDQPQHF. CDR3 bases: TGTGCCAGCAGCCGAGGCGATCAGCCCCAGCATTTT.

The CDR3 loop reads CASSWGGRGGYTF. Written as DNA, the CDR3 is TGTGCCAGCAGCTGGGGGGGGCGCGGTGGCTACACCTTC. The chain couples TRBV5-8 to TRBJ1-2, with D possibly TRBD1 on 6 matching bases. CDR3 size: 13 residues. Germline CDR1 and CDR2: SGHTS and YDEGEE. Trimming left V 3 bases short and J 7 bases short, with 13 bases between.

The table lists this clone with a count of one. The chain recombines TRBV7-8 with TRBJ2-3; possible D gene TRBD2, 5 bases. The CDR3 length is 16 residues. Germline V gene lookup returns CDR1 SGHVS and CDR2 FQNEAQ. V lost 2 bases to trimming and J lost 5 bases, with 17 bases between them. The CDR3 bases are TGTGCCAGCAGCTTATTGCGGGTGGCAGGTCAAGATACGCAGTATTTT. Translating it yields CASSLLRVAGQDTQYF.

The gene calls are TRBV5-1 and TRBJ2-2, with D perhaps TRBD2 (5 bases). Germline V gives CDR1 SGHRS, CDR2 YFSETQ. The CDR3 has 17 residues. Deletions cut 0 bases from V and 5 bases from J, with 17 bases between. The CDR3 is CASSLVARAAGTGELFF. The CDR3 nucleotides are TGCGCCAGCAGCTTGGTAGCGCGGGCCGCTGGGACCGGGGAGCTGTTTTTT.

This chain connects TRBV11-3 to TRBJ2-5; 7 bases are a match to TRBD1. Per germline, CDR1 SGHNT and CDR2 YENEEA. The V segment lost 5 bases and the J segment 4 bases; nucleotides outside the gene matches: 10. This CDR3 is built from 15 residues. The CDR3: CASSLGQWVGETQYF. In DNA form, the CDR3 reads TGTGCCAGCAGCCTGGGACAGTGGGTTGGAGAGACCCAGTACTTC.